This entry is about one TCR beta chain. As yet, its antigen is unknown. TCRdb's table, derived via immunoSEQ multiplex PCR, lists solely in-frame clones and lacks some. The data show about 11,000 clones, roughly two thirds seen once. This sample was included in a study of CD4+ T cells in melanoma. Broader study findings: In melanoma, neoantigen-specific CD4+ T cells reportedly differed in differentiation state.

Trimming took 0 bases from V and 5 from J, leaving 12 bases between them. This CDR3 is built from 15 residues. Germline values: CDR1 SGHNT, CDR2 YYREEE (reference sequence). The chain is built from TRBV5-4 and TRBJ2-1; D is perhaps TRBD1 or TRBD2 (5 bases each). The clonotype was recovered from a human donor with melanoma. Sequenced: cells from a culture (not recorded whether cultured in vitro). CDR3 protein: CASSLERGSHNEQFF. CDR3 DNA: TGTGCCAGCAGCTTGGAGAGGGGATCGCACAATGAGCAGTTCTTC. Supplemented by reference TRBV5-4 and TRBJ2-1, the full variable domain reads ETGVTQSPTHLIKTRGQQVTLRCSSQSGHNTVSWYQQALGQGPQFIFQYYREEENGRGNFPPRFSGLQFPNYSSELNVNALELDDSALYLCASSLERGSHNEQFFGPGTRLTVL.